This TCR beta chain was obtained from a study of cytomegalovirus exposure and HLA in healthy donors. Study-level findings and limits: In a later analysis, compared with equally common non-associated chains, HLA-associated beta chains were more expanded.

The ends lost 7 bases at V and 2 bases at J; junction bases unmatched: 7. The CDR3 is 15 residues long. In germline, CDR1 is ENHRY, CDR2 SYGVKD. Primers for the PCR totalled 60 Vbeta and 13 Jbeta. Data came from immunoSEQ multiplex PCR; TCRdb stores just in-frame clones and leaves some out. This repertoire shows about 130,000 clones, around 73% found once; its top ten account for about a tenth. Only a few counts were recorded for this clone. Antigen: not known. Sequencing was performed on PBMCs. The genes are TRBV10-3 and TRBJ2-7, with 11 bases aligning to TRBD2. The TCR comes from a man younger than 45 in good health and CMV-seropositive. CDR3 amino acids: CAIKGGLAETYEQYF. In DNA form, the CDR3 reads TGTGCCATCAAAGGGGGACTAGCGGAAACCTACGAGCAGTACTTC.